This TCR beta chain was documented in a study of cytomegalovirus exposure and HLA in healthy donors. Study at large: A later analysis reported the same platform for the roughly 110 validation repertoires and the 666 first-cohort repertoires.

Germline CDR1 and CDR2: SGHDT and YYEEEE. This CDR3 has 14 residues. Trimming at V came to 0 bases and at J to 6 bases, leaving 3 bases not matched to a gene. Generated by immunoSEQ multiplex PCR, the TCRdb table keeps only in-frame clones and is missing some. The sample records some 140,000 clones, about four fifths being singletons. There are a few counts of this clone. The origin of this receptor is a woman between 25 and 40 years old in good health and CMV-seronegative. The specimen was PBMCs. The chain uses TRBV5-6 and TRBJ2-7; 10 bases are a match to TRBD1. The CDR3 nucleotides are TGTGCCAGCAGCTTGGTAGGGACAGGGGTCGAGCAGTACTTC. As protein: CASSLVGTGVEQYF.